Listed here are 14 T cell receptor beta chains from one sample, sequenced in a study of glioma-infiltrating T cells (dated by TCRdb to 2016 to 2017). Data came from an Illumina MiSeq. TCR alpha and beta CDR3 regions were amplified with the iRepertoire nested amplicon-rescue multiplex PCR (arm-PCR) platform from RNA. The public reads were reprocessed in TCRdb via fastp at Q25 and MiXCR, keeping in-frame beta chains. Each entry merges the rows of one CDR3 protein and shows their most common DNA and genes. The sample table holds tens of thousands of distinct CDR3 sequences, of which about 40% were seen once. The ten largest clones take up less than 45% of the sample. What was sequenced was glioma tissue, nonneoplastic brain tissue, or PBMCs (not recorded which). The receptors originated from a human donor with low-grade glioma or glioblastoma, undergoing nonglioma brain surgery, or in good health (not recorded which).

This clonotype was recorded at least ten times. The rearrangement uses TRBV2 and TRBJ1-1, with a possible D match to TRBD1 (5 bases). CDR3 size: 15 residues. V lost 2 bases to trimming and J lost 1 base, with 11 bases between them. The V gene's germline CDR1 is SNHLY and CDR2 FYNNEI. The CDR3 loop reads CASSERQTGNTEAFF. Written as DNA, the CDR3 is TGTGCCAGCAGTGAACGACAGACTGGGAACACTGAAGCTTTCTTT. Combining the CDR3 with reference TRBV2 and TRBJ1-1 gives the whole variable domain EPEVTQTPSHQVTQMGQEVILRCVPISNHLYFYWYRQILGQKVEFLVSFYNNEISEKSEIFDDQFSVERPDGSNFTLKIRSTKLEDSAMYFCASSERQTGNTEAFFGQGTRLTVV.

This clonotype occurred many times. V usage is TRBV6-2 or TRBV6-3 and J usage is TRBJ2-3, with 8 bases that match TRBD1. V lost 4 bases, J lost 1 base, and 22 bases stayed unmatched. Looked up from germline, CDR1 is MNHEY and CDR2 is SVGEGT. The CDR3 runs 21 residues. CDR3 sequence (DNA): TGTGCCAGCAGTTTTTACACCGGGACAGGCAAAGTGCCGGGGGGCACAGATACGCAGTATTTT. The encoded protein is CASSFYTGTGKVPGGTDTQYF.

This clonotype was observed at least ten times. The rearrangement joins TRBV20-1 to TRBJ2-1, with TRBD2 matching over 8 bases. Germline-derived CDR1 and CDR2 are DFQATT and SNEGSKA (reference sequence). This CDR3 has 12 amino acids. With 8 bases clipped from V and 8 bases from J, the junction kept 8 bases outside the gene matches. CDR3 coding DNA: TGCAGTCTCAGACTAGCGCGCTATGAGCAGTTCTTC. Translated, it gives CSLRLARYEQFF.

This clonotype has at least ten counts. Written as DNA, the CDR3 is TGCGCCAGCAGTTCTGGACAGAGCTCCTACGAGCAGTACTTC. It encodes CASSSGQSSYEQYF. This chain connects TRBV5-1 to TRBJ2-7; tentatively, D is TRBD1 (6 bases). The CDR3 runs to 14 residues. Trimming cost V 5 bases and J 0 bases, with 12 bases left between them. CDR1 is SGHRS and CDR2 is YFSETQ in the germline V gene.

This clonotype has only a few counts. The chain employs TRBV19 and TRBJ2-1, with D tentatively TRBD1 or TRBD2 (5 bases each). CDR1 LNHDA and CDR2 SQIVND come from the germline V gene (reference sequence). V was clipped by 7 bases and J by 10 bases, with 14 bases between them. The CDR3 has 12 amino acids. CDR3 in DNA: TGTGCCAGTATTGGGGGTAAGGACGAGCAGTTCTTC. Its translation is CASIGGKDEQFF.

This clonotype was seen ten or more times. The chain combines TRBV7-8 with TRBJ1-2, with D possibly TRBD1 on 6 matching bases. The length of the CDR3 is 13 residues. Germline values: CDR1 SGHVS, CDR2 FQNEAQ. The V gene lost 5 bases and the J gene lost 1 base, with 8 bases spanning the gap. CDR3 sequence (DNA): TGTGCCAGCAGCAGGGGGAATAACTATGGCTACACCTTC. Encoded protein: CASSRGNNYGYTF.

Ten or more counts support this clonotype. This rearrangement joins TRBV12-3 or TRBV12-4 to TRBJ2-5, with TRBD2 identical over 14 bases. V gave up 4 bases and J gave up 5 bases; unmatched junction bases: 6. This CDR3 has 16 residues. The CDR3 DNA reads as TGTGCCAGCAGTTCGGGACTAGCGGGAGAGCGGGAGACCCAGTACTTC. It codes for CASSSGLAGERETQYF.

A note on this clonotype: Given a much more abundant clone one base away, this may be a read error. In nucleotides, the CDR3 is TGTGCCTGGAGTCACAGCAGTTATACGCAGTATTTT. As protein: CAWSHSSYTQYF. This rearrangement joins TRBV30 to TRBJ2-3; no definite D call. Trimming cost V 2 bases and J 7 bases, with 10 bases left between them. Germline loops: CDR1 GTSNPN, CDR2 SVGIG (reference sequence). This CDR3 region has 12 residues.

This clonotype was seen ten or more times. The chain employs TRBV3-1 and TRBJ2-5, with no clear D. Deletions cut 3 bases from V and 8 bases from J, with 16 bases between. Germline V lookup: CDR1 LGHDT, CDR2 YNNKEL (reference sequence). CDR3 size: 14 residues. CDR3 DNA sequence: TGTGCCAGCAGCCACGACGGATATAAGAGAACCCAGTACTTC. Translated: CASSHDGYKRTQYF.

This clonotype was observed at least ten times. The CDR3 region is CASSIVAGPNAEQFF. CDR3 coding DNA: TGTGCCAGTAGTATAGTGGCAGGGCCTAATGCCGAGCAGTTCTTC. This chain links TRBV19 with TRBJ2-1, with D possibly being TRBD1 (5 bases). V gave up 1 base and J gave up 10 bases, with 17 bases separating them. The CDR3 is made up of 15 amino acids. Per the germline V gene, CDR1 is LNHDA and CDR2 is SQIVND (reference sequence).

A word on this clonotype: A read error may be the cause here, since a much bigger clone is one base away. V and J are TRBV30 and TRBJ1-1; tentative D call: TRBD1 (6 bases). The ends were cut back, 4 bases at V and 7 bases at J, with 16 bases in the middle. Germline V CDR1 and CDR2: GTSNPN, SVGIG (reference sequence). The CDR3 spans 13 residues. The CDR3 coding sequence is TGTGCCTGGACCCTAGGAAGGGACATTGAAGCTTTCTTT. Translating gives CAWTLGRDIEAFF.

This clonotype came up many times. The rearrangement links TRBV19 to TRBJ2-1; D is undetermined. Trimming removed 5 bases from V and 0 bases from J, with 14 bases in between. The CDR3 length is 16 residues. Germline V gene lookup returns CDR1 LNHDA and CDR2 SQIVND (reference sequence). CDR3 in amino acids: CASSPPGRSSYNEQFF. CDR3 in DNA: TGTGCCAGTAGTCCTCCAGGCCGAAGCTCCTACAATGAGCAGTTCTTC.

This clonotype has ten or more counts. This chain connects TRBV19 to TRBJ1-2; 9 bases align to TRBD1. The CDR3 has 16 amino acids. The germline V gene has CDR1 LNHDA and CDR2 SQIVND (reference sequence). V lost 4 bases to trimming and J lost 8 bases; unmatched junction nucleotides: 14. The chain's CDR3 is CASSTGTGLLLGGYTF. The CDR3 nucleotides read TGTGCCAGTAGTACCGGGACAGGGTTGCTCTTGGGAGGCTACACCTTC.

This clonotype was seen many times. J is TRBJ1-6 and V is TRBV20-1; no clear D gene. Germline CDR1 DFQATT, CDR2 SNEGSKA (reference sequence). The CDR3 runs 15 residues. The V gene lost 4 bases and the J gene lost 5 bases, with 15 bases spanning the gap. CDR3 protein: CSATWDDWDNSPLHF. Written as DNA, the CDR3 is TGCAGTGCTACGTGGGATGACTGGGATAATTCACCCCTCCACTTT.